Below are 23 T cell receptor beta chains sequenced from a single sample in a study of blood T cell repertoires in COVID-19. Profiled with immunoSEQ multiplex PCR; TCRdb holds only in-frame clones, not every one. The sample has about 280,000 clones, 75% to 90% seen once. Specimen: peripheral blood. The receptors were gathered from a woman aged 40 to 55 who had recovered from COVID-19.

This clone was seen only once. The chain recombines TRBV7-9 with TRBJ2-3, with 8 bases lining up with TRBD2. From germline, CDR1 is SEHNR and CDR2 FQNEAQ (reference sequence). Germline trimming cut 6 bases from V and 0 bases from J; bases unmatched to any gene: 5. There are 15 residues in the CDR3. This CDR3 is CASRNSGASTDTQYF. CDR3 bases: TGTGCCAGCAGGAATAGCGGGGCAAGCACAGATACGCAGTATTTT.

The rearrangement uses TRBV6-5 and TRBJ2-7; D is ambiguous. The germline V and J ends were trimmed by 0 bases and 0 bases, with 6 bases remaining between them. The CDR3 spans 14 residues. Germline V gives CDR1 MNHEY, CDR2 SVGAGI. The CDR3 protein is CASSYSAVSYEQYF. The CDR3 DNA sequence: TGTGCCAGCAGTTACTCGGCAGTCTCCTACGAGCAGTACTTC.

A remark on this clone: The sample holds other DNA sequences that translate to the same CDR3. CDR3 sequence reads: CASSLGQGHQPQHF. CDR3 in DNA: TGTGCCAGCAGTTTGGGACAGGGGCATCAGCCCCAGCATTTT. This chain joins TRBV28 and TRBJ1-5, with TRBD1 matching 10 bases. The CDR3 runs to 14 residues. Germline lookup yields CDR1 MDHEN and CDR2 SYDVKM. After removal of 3 bases from V and 5 bases from J, the junction contained 1 base not matched to a gene.

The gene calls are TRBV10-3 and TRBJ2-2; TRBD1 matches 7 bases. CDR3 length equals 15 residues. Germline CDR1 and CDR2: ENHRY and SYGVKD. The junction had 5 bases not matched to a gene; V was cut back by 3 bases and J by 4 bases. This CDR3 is CAISDGTGATGELFF. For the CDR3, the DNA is TGTGCCATCAGTGATGGCACAGGGGCCACCGGGGAGCTGTTTTTT.

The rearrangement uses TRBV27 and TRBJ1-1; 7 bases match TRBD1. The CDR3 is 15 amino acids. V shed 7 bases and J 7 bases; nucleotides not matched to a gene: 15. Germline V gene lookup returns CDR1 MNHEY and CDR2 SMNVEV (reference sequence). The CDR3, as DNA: TGTGCCAGCACCGAGGCCCCGGGACAGTTACATGAAGCTTTCTTT. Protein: CASTEAPGQLHEAFF.

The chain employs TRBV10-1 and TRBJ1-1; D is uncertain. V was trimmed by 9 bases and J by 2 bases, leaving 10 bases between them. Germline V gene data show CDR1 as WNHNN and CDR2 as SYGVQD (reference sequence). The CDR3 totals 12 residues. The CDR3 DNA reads TGCGCCAGTTCCAATTCAAACACTGAAGCTTTCTTT. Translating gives CASSNSNTEAFF.

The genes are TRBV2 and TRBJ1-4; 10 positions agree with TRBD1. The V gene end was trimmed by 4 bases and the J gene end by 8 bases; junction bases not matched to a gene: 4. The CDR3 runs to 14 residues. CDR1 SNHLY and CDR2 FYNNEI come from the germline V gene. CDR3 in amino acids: CASSGQGAEEKLFF. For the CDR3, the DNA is TGTGCCAGCAGTGGACAGGGGGCAGAAGAAAAACTGTTTTTT.

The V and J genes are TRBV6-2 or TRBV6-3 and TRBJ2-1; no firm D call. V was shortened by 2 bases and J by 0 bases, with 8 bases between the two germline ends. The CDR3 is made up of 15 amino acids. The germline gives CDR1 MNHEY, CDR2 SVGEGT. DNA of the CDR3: TGTGCCAGCAGTTACAACCTCTACTCCTACAATGAGCAGTTCTTC. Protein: CASSYNLYSYNEQFF.

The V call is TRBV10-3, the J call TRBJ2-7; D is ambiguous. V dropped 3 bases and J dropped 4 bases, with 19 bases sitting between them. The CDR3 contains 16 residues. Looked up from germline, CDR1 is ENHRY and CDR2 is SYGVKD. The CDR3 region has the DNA TGTGCCATCAGTGATGAAGACTCCCCCCGGATTTACGAGCAGTACTTC. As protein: CAISDEDSPRIYEQYF.

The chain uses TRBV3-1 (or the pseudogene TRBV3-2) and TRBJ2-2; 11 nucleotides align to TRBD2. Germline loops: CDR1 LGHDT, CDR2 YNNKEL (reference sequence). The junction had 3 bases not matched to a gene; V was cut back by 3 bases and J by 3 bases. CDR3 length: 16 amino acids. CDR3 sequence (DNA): TGTGCCAGCAGCCATAGCGGGAGGGGGTACACCGGGGAGCTGTTTTTT. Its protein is CASSHSGRGYTGELFF.

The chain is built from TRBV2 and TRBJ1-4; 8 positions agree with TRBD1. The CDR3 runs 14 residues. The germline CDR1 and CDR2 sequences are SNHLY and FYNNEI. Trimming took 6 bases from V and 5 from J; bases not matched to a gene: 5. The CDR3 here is CASSARGLNEKLFF. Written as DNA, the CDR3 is TGTGCCAGCAGCGCCAGGGGGCTGAATGAAAAACTGTTTTTT.

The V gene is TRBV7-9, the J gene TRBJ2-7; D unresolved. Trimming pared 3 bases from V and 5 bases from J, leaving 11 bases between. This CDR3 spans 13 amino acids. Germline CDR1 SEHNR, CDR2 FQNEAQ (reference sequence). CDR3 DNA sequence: TGTGCCAGCAGCTTTAGTCGGTCCCACGAGCAGTACTTC. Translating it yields CASSFSRSHEQYF.

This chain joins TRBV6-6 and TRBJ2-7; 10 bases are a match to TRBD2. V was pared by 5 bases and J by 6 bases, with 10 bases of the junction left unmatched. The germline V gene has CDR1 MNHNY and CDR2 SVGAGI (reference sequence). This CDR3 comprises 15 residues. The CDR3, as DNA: TGTGCCAGCAGTCCAGCCTTGAAGCGGGAGGGCGAGCAGTACTTC. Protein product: CASSPALKREGEQYF.

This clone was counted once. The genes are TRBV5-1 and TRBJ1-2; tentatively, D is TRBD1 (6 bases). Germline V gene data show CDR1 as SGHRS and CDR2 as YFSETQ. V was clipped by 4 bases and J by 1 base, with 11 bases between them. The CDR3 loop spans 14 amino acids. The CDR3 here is CASSTGTLNYGYTF. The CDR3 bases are TGCGCCAGCAGCACAGGGACACTTAACTATGGCTACACCTTC.

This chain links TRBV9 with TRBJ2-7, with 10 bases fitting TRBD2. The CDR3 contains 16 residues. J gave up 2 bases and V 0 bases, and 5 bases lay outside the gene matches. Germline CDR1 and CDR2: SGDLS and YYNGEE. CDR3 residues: CASSVGGSGRTYEQYF. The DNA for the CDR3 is TGTGCCAGCAGCGTAGGGGGTAGCGGGAGGACCTACGAGCAGTACTTC. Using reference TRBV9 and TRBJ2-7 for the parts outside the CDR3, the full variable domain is DSGVTQTPKHLITATGQRVTLRCSPRSGDLSVYWYQQSLDQGLQFLIQYYNGEERAKGNILERFSAQQFPDLHSELNLSSLELGDSALYFCASSVGGSGRTYEQYFGPGTRLTVT.

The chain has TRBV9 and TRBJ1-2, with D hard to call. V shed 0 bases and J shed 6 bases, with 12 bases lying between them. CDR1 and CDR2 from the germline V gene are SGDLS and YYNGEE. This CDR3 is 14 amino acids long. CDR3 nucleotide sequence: TGTGCCAGCAGCGTAGGTGCGGAGCAAGATGGCTACACCTTC. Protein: CASSVGAEQDGYTF.

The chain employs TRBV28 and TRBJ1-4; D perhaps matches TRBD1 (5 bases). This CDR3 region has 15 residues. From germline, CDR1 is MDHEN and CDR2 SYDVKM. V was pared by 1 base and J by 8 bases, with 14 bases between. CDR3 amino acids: CASSLLDTADEKLFF. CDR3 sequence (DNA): TGTGCCAGCAGTTTATTGGACACCGCGGACGAAAAACTGTTTTTT.

CDR3 sequence reads: CASSDDRGNQPQHF. The CDR3 nucleotides read TGTGCCAGCAGCGACGACAGGGGCAATCAGCCCCAGCATTTT. The rearrangement links TRBV7-2 to TRBJ1-5; 7 bases line up with TRBD1. V lost 5 bases and J lost 2; bases outside the gene matches: 3. The CDR3 length is 14 residues. The germline V gene encodes CDR1 SGHTA and CDR2 FQGNSA. The whole variable domain, remainder taken from reference TRBV7-2 and TRBJ1-5, is GAGVSQSPSNKVTEKGKDVELRCDPISGHTALYWYRQSLGQGLEFLIYFQGNSAPDKSGLPSDRFSAERTGGSVSTLTIQRTQQEDSAVYLCASSDDRGNQPQHFGDGTRLSIL.

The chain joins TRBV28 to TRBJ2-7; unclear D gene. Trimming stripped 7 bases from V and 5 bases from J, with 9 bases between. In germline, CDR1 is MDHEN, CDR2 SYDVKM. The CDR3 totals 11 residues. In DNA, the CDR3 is TGTGCCAGCAAAGATAACAACGAGCAGTACTTC. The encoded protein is CASKDNNEQYF.

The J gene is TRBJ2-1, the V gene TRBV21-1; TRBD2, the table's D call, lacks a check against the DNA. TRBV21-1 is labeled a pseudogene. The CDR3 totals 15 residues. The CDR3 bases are TGTGCCAGCAGAGGGAAGCGACTAGCGAGGAATGAGCAGTTCTTC. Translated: CASRGKRLARNEQFF.

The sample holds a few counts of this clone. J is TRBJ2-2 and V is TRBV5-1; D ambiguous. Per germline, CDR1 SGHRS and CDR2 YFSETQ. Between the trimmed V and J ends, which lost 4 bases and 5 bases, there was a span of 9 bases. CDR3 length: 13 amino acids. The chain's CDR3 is CASSLLQTGELFF. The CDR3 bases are TGCGCCAGCAGCCTGCTTCAGACCGGGGAGCTGTTTTTT.

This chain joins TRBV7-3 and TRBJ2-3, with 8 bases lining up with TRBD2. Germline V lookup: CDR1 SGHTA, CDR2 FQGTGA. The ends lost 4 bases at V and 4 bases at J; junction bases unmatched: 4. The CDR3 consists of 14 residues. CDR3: CASSSGTRADTQYF. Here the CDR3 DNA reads TGTGCCAGCAGCTCAGGGACTAGAGCAGATACGCAGTATTTT.

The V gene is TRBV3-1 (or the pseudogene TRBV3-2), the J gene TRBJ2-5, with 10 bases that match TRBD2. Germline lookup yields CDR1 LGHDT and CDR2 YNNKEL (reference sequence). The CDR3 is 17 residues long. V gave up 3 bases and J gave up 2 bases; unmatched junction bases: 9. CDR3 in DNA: TGTGCCAGCAGCCAGGGAAGCGGGAGGGGCCTACAAGAGACCCAGTACTTC. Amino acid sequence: CASSQGSGRGLQETQYF.